A single sample gave rise to the 21 T cell receptor beta chains below, sequenced in a study of CD4 T cells in relation to SARS-CoV-2 and coronaviruses. Unexposed donor CD4+ T cells date from about 2011-2018, before the COVID-19 pandemic. Isolation of CD4+ T cells took place after less than 13 days in culture. The table came from immunoSEQ multiplex PCR; TCRdb's copy has only in-frame clones and leaves some out. This sample has some 11,000 clones, with about 81% found just once. Antigen specificity for these receptors is unknown. Sequencing input: CD4+ T cells from PBMCs, cultured in vitro. Receptors originate from a human donor in good health.

This chain uses TRBV5-8 with TRBJ1-4, with TRBD1 matching over 7 bases. This CDR3 region has 17 residues. V shed 4 bases, J shed 2 bases, and the junction held 11 bases outside the gene matches. Germline CDR1 and CDR2: SGHTS and YDEGEE. The DNA of the CDR3 is TGTGCCAGCAGCATGAACTGGGCAGGGGGGACTAATGAAAAACTGTTTTTT. Its protein is CASSMNWAGGTNEKLFF. Filled out from reference TRBV5-8 and TRBJ1-4, the complete variable domain reads EAGVTQSPTHLIKTRGQQATLRCSPISGHTSVYWYQQALGLGLQFLLWYDEGEERNRGNFPPRFSGRQFPNYSSELNVNALELEDSALYLCASSMNWAGGTNEKLFFGSGTQLSVL.

The chain joins TRBV11-2 to TRBJ2-2; possible D gene TRBD2, 5 bases. Per the germline V gene, CDR1 is SGHAT and CDR2 is FQNNGV. Trimming removed 4 bases at V and 2 bases at J, with 11 bases between. The CDR3 runs 15 residues. This CDR3 is CASSYGNQNTGELFF. CDR3 nucleotide sequence: TGTGCCAGCAGCTACGGGAACCAAAACACCGGGGAGCTGTTTTTT.

The chain uses TRBV5-1 and TRBJ2-5; D may correspond to TRBD1 or TRBD2 (6 bases each). The CDR3 sequence is 14 residues long. Per germline, CDR1 SGHRS and CDR2 YFSETQ. Trimming pared 4 bases from V and 5 bases from J, leaving 15 bases between. CDR3 coding DNA: TGCGCCAGCAGCAATGGGGGGCTTCGGGAGACCCAGTACTTC. It translates to CASSNGGLRETQYF.

This clone is a singleton in its sample. This chain links TRBV27 with TRBJ1-1, with D maybe TRBD1 (6 bases). Germline values: CDR1 MNHEY, CDR2 SMNVEV (reference sequence). The ends were cut back, 3 bases at V and 1 base at J, with 12 bases in the middle. The CDR3 has 15 amino acids. Here the CDR3 DNA reads TGTGCCAGCAGTTTCGGGGCACAGGGGAACACTGAAGCTTTCTTT. It is translated as CASSFGAQGNTEAFF.

The chain combines TRBV9 with TRBJ1-2, with D unresolved. Germline V gives CDR1 SGDLS, CDR2 YYNGEE. Trimming shortened V by 0 bases and J by 5 bases, and 14 bases separated the two germline ends. The CDR3 loop spans 15 amino acids. The CDR3, as DNA: TGTGCCAGCAGCGTAGGGGGAGGGTCGCAATATGGCTACACCTTC. Amino acid sequence: CASSVGGGSQYGYTF.

This clone was recorded a few times. V is TRBV6-2 or TRBV6-3 and J is TRBJ1-2, with 9 positions matching TRBD1. From germline, CDR1 is MNHEY and CDR2 SVGEGT. This CDR3 region has 15 residues. V gave up 4 bases and J gave up 6 bases; unmatched junction bases: 9. Here the CDR3 reads CASSSPGQGPHGYTF. CDR3 coding DNA: TGTGCCAGCAGTTCTCCGGGACAGGGACCCCATGGCTACACCTTC.

This clone was detected only once. The rearrangement links TRBV9 to TRBJ2-1; TRBD2 aligns across 8 bases. After removal of 0 bases from V and 5 bases from J, the junction contained 4 bases not matched to a gene. The CDR3 is made up of 15 amino acids. CDR1 is SGDLS, CDR2 YYNGEE, per germline. The CDR3 coding sequence is TGTGCCAGCAGCGTAGGCGGACTAGCCCACAATGAGCAGTTCTTC. As protein: CASSVGGLAHNEQFF.

The rearrangement uses TRBV5-1 and TRBJ2-3; 9 bases agree with TRBD2. This CDR3 has 14 amino acids. V was pared by 8 bases and J by 1 base, with 5 bases of the junction left unmatched. Germline CDR1 is SGHRS and CDR2 is YFSETQ. CDR3 amino acids: CASSGGGGTDTQYF. As DNA, the CDR3 is TGCGCCAGTAGCGGGGGTGGAGGCACAGATACGCAGTATTTT.

This clone showed up just a few times. The CDR3 DNA is TGTGCCAGCTCAACCGGGACAGGGGGTCAGCCCCAGCATTTT. It is translated as CASSTGTGGQPQHF. The V and J genes are TRBV18 and TRBJ1-5; 11 nucleotides match TRBD1. V shed 5 bases and J 6 bases; nucleotides not matched to a gene: 3. The CDR3 length is 14 residues. Germline-derived CDR1 and CDR2 are KGHSH and LQKENI.

The chain has TRBV6-5 and TRBJ2-3, with D maybe TRBD2 (5 bases). Germline V gene lookup returns CDR1 MNHEY and CDR2 SVGAGI. The CDR3 has 13 residues. The V end was cut by 8 bases, the J end by 0 bases, with 9 bases between. CDR3 coding DNA: TGTGCCAGCCGGCGGGCCAGCACAGATACGCAGTATTTT. This gives the protein CASRRASTDTQYF.

The J gene is TRBJ1-2, the V gene TRBV2, with no clear D. The germline CDR1 and CDR2 sequences are SNHLY and FYNNEI. The CDR3 has 12 amino acids. The germline V and J ends were trimmed by 1 base and 7 bases, with 7 bases remaining between them. In DNA form, the CDR3 reads TGTGCCAGCAGTGAAGTCGGTCGTGGCTACACCTTC. It is translated as CASSEVGRGYTF. The full variable domain, with the rest looked up from reference TRBV2 and TRBJ1-2, is EPEVTQTPSHQVTQMGQEVILRCVPISNHLYFYWYRQILGQKVEFLVSFYNNEISEKSEIFDDQFSVERPDGSNFTLKIRSTKLEDSAMYFCASSEVGRGYTFGSGTRLTVV.

The CDR3 protein is CTSSQGTRTTETQYF. The CDR3 region has the DNA TGCACCAGCAGCCAGGGGACTAGGACGACAGAGACCCAGTACTTC. This chain uses TRBV1 with TRBJ2-5; the table's TRBD2 call for D was not verified on the DNA. TRBV1 is flagged as a pseudogene. This CDR3 is built from 15 residues.

The chain has TRBV5-1 and TRBJ2-1, with D unclear. The CDR3 extends over 12 amino acids. Germline V lookup: CDR1 SGHRS, CDR2 YFSETQ. Trimming took off 1 base at V and 1 base at J, with 0 bases between the two ends. The CDR3 DNA reads as TGCGCCAGCAGCTTGTCCTACAATGAGCAGTTCTTC. As protein: CASSLSYNEQFF.

The chain has TRBV3-1 (or the pseudogene TRBV3-2) and TRBJ1-3, with TRBD1 as a possible D gene (5 bases). CDR1 is LGHDT and CDR2 is YNNKEL in the germline V gene (reference sequence). The V gene lost 3 bases and the J gene lost 5 bases, with 17 bases spanning the gap. The CDR3 totals 16 residues. Written as DNA, the CDR3 is TGTGCCAGCAGCCACTCGGGGGAGGGAGTCAGAAACACCATATATTTT. Translating gives CASSHSGEGVRNTIYF.

This clone has only one observation. The genes are TRBV3-1 (or the pseudogene TRBV3-2) and TRBJ1-1, with D unresolved. The CDR3 is 15 residues long. Between the trimmed V and J ends, which lost 1 base and 0 bases, there was a span of 9 bases. CDR1 LGHDT and CDR2 YNNKEL come from the germline V gene (reference sequence). The CDR3 is CASSQAPRVNTEAFF. The CDR3 bases are TGTGCCAGCAGCCAAGCGCCCCGGGTGAACACTGAAGCTTTCTTT.

The V and J genes are TRBV2 and TRBJ2-7; D might be TRBD1 or TRBD2, each matching 6 bases. V was cut by 2 bases and J by 1 base, with 12 bases left in between. CDR1 is SNHLY and CDR2 is FYNNEI in the germline V gene. This CDR3 spans 15 amino acids. Here the CDR3 DNA reads TGTGCCAGCAGTGAATATGGGGGGCTATCCTACGAGCAGTACTTC. It translates to CASSEYGGLSYEQYF.

Points on this clone: Germline is not matched at one junction end, which may reflect a read error. This chain uses TRBV30 with TRBJ2-2; D may be TRBD2 (5 bases). The germline CDR1 and CDR2 sequences are GTSNPN and SVGIG (reference sequence). The CDR3 runs 15 residues. The CDR3 reads CTWRRKEAGTGELFF. Written as DNA, the CDR3 is TGTACCTGGAGGAGGAAGGAGGCCGGCACCGGGGAGCTGTTTTTT. Full variable domain (outside the CDR3, taken from reference TRBV30 and TRBJ2-2): SQTIHQWPATLVQPVGSPLSLECTVEGTSNPNLYWYRQAAGRGLQLLFYSVGIGQISSEVPQNLSASRPQDRQFILSSKKLLLSDSGFYLCTWRRKEAGTGELFFGEGSRLTVL.

CDR3: CASSPRDGEGYTF. CDR3 sequence (DNA): TGTGCCAGCTCACCAAGAGATGGTGAAGGCTACACCTTC. The V and J genes are TRBV18 and TRBJ1-2; no clear D gene. CDR1 and CDR2 (germline): KGHSH, LQKENI. The CDR3 covers 13 residues. V was shortened by 2 bases and J by 8 bases, with 12 bases between the two germline ends.

This rearrangement joins TRBV5-4 to TRBJ2-1; TRBD2 matches at 8 bases. Germline V gives CDR1 SGHNT, CDR2 YYREEE (reference sequence). The trim removed 4 bases at V and 6 bases at J, leaving 9 bases unmatched. The length of the CDR3 is 15 residues. The CDR3 reads CASSPRLREANEQFF. The DNA of the CDR3 is TGTGCCAGCAGCCCCCGGTTGCGGGAGGCCAATGAGCAGTTCTTC.

The genes are TRBV4-3 and TRBJ1-5; D is ambiguous. V shed 1 base and J shed 9 bases, with 10 bases lying between them. The germline CDR1 and CDR2 sequences are LGHNA and YSLEER. The CDR3 has 13 residues. CDR3 residues: CASSQAREGPQHF. DNA for the CDR3: TGCGCCAGCAGCCAAGCCCGGGAAGGGCCCCAGCATTTT.

The chain employs TRBV9 and TRBJ1-1, with a weak D call TRBD1 (5 bases). The V gene lost 0 bases and the J gene lost 1 base, with 16 bases spanning the gap. The CDR3 consists of 17 residues. Germline CDR1 reads SGDLS; CDR2 reads YYNGEE. CDR3: CASSVATGGKRNTEAFF. CDR3 nucleotides: TGTGCCAGCAGCGTAGCTACAGGAGGGAAACGGAACACTGAAGCTTTCTTT.